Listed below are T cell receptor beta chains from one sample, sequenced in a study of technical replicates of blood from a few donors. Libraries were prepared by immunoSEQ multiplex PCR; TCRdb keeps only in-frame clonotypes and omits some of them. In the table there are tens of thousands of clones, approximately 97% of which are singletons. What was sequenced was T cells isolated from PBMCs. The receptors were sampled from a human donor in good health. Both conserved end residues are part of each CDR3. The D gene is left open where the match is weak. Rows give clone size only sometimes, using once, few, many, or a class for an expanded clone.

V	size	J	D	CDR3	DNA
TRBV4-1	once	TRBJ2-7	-	CASSQEPGYEQYF	TGCGCCAGCAGCCAAGAACCCGGTTACGAGCAGTACTTC
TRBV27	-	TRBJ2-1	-	CASTSRGSSYNEQFF	TGTGCCAGCACGTCCCGTGGTAGCTCCTACAATGAGCAGTTCTTC
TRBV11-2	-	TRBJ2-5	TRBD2	CASSFSGLEETQYF	TGTGCCAGCAGCTTTAGCGGGTTAGAAGAGACCCAGTACTTC
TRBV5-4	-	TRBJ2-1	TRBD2	CASSLGGSSYNEQFF	TGTGCCAGCAGCTTGGGCGGGAGCTCCTACAATGAGCAGTTCTTC
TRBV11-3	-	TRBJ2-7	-	CASSILRGYEQYF	TGTGCCAGCAGCATATTAAGAGGGTACGAGCAGTACTTC
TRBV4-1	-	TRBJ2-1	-	CASSQGTSINEQFF	TGCGCCAGCAGCCAAGGCACATCAATCAATGAGCAGTTCTTC
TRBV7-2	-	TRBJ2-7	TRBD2	CASSLGLAGGIYEQYF	TGTGCCAGCAGCTTGGGACTAGCGGGAGGGATTTACGAGCAGTACTTC
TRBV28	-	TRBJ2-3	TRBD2	CASGGTSGAGGLTDTQYF	TGTGCCAGCGGGGGAACTAGCGGGGCTGGCGGGCTCACAGATACGCAGTATTTT
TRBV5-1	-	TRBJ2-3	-	CASSLGGLAQGDTQYF	TGCGCCAGCAGCTTGGGGGGGCTAGCCCAGGGGGATACGCAGTATTTT
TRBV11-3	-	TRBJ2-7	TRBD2	CASSARDYDYEQYF	TGTGCCAGCAGCGCCCGGGACTACGACTACGAGCAGTACTTC
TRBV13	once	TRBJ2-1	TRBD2	CASSQRGINEQFF	TGTGCCAGCAGCCAGCGGGGAATCAATGAGCAGTTCTTC
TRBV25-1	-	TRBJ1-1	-	CASSEGGTEAFF	TGTGCCAGCAGTGAAGGCGGGACTGAAGCTTTCTTT
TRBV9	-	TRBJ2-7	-	CASSLQGTSSYEQYF	TGTGCCAGCAGCTTGCAGGGTACTTCCTCCTACGAGCAGTACTTC
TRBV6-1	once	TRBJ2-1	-	CASSDPSLNEQFF	TGTGCCAGCAGTGACCCTAGCCTAAATGAGCAGTTCTTC
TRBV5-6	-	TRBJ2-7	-	CASSLEVPGPREYEQYF	TGTGCCAGCAGCTTGGAAGTTCCTGGGCCACGGGAATACGAGCAGTACTTC
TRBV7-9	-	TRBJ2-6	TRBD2	CASSGEGTGANVLTF	TGTGCCAGCAGCGGGGAGGGGACTGGGGCCAACGTCCTGACTTTC
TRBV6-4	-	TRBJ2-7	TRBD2	CASSETSATSYEQYF	TGTGCCAGCAGTGAGACTAGCGCGACCTCCTACGAGCAGTACTTC
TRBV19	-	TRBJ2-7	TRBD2	CASSINGRSSYEQYF	TGTGCCAGTAGTATAAACGGGAGGTCCTCCTACGAGCAGTACTTC
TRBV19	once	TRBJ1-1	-	CASSTGTSYTEAFF	TGTGCCAGTAGTACCGGGACAAGCTACACTGAAGCTTTCTTT
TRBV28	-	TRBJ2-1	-	CATDTLLDTQQFF	TGTGCCACTGACACCCTACTAGACACGCAGCAGTTCTTC
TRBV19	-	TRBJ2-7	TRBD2	CASTPAGGVYEQYF	TGTGCCAGTACCCCAGCGGGAGGGGTCTACGAGCAGTACTTC
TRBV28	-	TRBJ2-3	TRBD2	CASSLGTSSFTDTQYF	TGTGCCAGCAGTTTAGGGACTAGTTCCTTTACAGATACGCAGTATTTT
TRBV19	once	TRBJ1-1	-	CASSKLGQSMNTEAFF	TGTGCCAGTAGTAAACTGGGACAATCCATGAACACTGAAGCTTTCTTT